A selection of T cell receptor beta chains follows, all from one sample in a study of cytomegalovirus exposure and HLA in healthy donors. TCRdb keeps only in-frame clones here, not all; method: immunoSEQ multiplex PCR. The table counts just over 200,000 clones; 0.9% to 1.4% lies in the top ten. Sequenced: PBMCs. These receptors came from a girl aged 2-9 years in good health and CMV-seropositive. Both conserved end residues are part of each CDR3. A D gene is named only where the DNA matches it firmly.

CASSLRGILTGELFF	TGTGCCAGCAGTTTGAGGGGGATCTTAACCGGGGAGCTGTTTTTT	TRBJ2-2	.	TRBV27
CASSSQQGTNYGYTF	TGTGCCAGTAGTAGCCAACAGGGGACTAACTATGGCTACACCTTC	TRBJ1-2	TRBD1	TRBV19
CATFDRASYEQYF	TGTGCCACCTTCGACAGGGCCTCCTACGAGCAGTACTTC	TRBJ2-7	TRBD1	TRBV10-3
CASSYTGWGEAFF	TGTGCCAGCAGTTACACAGGGTGGGGGGAAGCTTTCTTT	TRBJ1-1	.	TRBV6-5
CAIRLAPLTDTQYF	TGTGCCATCAGGTTAGCCCCGCTCACAGATACGCAGTATTTT	TRBJ2-3	.	TRBV10-3
CASRLNNAGELFF	TGTGCCAGCAGACTGAATAACGCCGGGGAGCTGTTTTTT	TRBJ2-2	.	TRBV7-2
CASSQGLVNEQYF	TGTGCCAGCAGCCAAGGACTAGTCAACGAGCAGTACTTC	TRBJ2-7	TRBD2	TRBV11-2
CASSLEDLVEQFF	TGCGCCAGCAGCTTGGAGGACTTAGTGGAGCAGTTCTTC	TRBJ2-1	.	TRBV5-1
CASSKTGGFAYEQYF	TGTGCCAGCAGCAAGACAGGGGGATTTGCCTACGAGCAGTACTTC	TRBJ2-7	TRBD1	TRBV28
CASDPGGYGYTF	TGTGCCAGCGACCCGGGGGGGTATGGCTACACCTTC	TRBJ1-2	.	TRBV6-1
CASSLSGTSRATEAFF	TGTGCCAGCAGCTTATCAGGTACCTCGAGAGCAACTGAAGCTTTCTTT	TRBJ1-1	.	TRBV7-6
CASSLDRSNQPQHF	TGTGCCAGCAGCTTGGACAGAAGCAATCAGCCCCAGCATTTT	TRBJ1-5	.	TRBV5-4
CAISQTGGTYEQYF	TGTGCCATCAGTCAGACAGGGGGGACCTACGAGCAGTACTTC	TRBJ2-7	TRBD1	TRBV10-3
CASSVLGLAGDTQYF	TGTGCCAGCAGCGTACTGGGACTAGCGGGAGATACGCAGTATTTT	TRBJ2-3	TRBD2	TRBV7-3
CASSGGRAITGELFF	TGTGCCAGCAGTGGAGGGAGGGCCATTACCGGGGAGCTGTTTTTT	TRBJ2-2	TRBD2	TRBV6-1
CASSLRQGVGNQPQHF	TGTGCCAGCAGTTTAAGACAGGGCGTTGGTAATCAGCCCCAGCATTTT	TRBJ1-5	TRBD1	TRBV27
CASSYAASTEAFF	TGTGCCAGCAGTTATGCGGCTAGCACTGAAGCTTTCTTT	TRBJ1-1	.	TRBV6-5
CASSLNRAGDSSYNEQFF	TGTGCCAGCAGTTTAAATCGAGCGGGGGACAGCTCCTACAATGAGCAGTTCTTC	TRBJ2-1	.	TRBV27
CAWKRTSGYEQYF	TGTGCCTGGAAGAGGACTAGCGGCTACGAGCAGTACTTC	TRBJ2-7	TRBD2	TRBV30
CASSRASREQFF	TGTGCCAGCAGTAGGGCTAGCCGGGAGCAGTTCTTC	TRBJ2-1	.	TRBV27
CASSPQALASSYNEQFF	TGTGCCAGCAGCCCGCAAGCACTAGCGAGCTCCTACAATGAGCAGTTCTTC	TRBJ2-1	TRBD2	TRBV7-9
CASSDNGPGLQPQHF	TGTGCCAGCAGTGACAATGGGCCCGGACTTCAGCCCCAGCATTTT	TRBJ1-5	.	TRBV2
CASGLAAGTGGGNEQFF	TGTGCTAGTGGTTTGGCAGCCGGGACAGGGGGCGGAAATGAGCAGTTCTTC	TRBJ2-1	TRBD1	TRBV12-5
CASSPQLGTNTGELFF	TGTGCCAGCTCACCACAGCTAGGTACGAACACCGGGGAGCTGTTTTTT	TRBJ2-2	.	TRBV18
CASSHGRKGTEAFF	TGTGCCAGCAGCCATGGACGGAAGGGGACTGAAGCTTTCTTT	TRBJ1-1	.	TRBV2
CASSLLPGQGHGYTF	TGTGCCAGCAGTTTATTGCCGGGACAGGGACACGGCTACACCTTC	TRBJ1-2	TRBD1	TRBV28
CASSTERATYEQYF	TGCGCCAGCAGCACCGAGCGGGCAACCTACGAGCAGTACTTC	TRBJ2-7	.	TRBV5-1
CASSPSGVVFSYEQYF	TGCGCCAGCAGCCCCTCGGGGGTTGTTTTCTCCTACGAGCAGTACTTC	TRBJ2-7	.	TRBV5-1